The rows below give T cell receptor beta chains drawn from one sample of a study of CD4 T cells in relation to SARS-CoV-2 and coronaviruses. The method was immunoSEQ multiplex PCR; TCRdb's version includes in-frame clones alone and lacks a portion of them. Of about 26,000 clones in the sample, more than 60% were seen once. Which antigens these TCRs recognize remains unknown. Sequencing was carried out using CD4+ T cells from PBMCs, cultured in vitro. All receptors derive from a human donor in good health. CDR3s include the opening cysteine and the closing phenylalanine or tryptophan. The order of the fields is J gene, V gene, clone size, D gene, CDR3 DNA, CDR3 protein. A D gene is named only where the DNA matches it firmly. Clone size is stated in some rows and not others, as once, few, many or a class when expanded.

TRBJ2-5,TRBV6-2/TRBV6-3,NA,TRBD2,TGTGCCAGCAGTTACTTTCGGGGGGGCCGACAAGAGACCCAGTACTTC,CASSYFRGGRQETQYF
TRBJ2-5,TRBV30,NA,TRBD1,TGTGCGTCGACGGCTCCAGGGGGATACCAAGAGACCCAGTACTTC,CASTAPGGYQETQYF
TRBJ2-1,TRBV30,NA,TRBD2,TGTGCCTCCGCGACTAGCGGGAGGGATGAGCAGTTCTTC,CASATSGRDEQFF
TRBJ2-1,TRBV2,NA,TRBD2,TGTGCCAGCAGCTGGGGACTAGCGAATGAGCAGTTCTTC,CASSWGLANEQFF
TRBJ2-1,TRBV2,NA,TRBD2,TGTGCCAGCAGTTCCATTCTAGCGGGAGGCCACAATGAGCAGTTCTTC,CASSSILAGGHNEQFF
TRBJ2-2,TRBV9,NA,TRBD2,TGTGCCAGCAGCTCCACGACTAGCTCGAACACCGGGGAGCTGTTTTTT,CASSSTTSSNTGELFF
TRBJ2-2,TRBV12-3/TRBV12-4,few,NA,TGTGCCAGCAGTTTTGAACTAGGGGAGCTGTTTTTT,CASSFELGELFF
TRBJ2-1,TRBV12-3/TRBV12-4,NA,NA,TGTGCCAGCAGTTTAAACGGGGATGAGCAGTTCTTC,CASSLNGDEQFF
TRBJ2-7,TRBV5-1,few,TRBD1,TGCGCCAGCAGCCAAATCGACAGGGAAGGCGGAGAGCAGTACTTC,CASSQIDREGGEQYF
TRBJ1-3,TRBV4-1,NA,NA,TGCGCCAGCAGCCTCGAAATGGCTGGAAACACCATATATTTT,CASSLEMAGNTIYF
TRBJ2-1,TRBV2,NA,NA,TGTGCCAGCAGAGGTCGAGGCTCCTACAATGAGCAGTTCTTC,CASRGRGSYNEQFF
TRBJ1-1,TRBV6-5,NA,NA,TGTGCCAGCAGTAGACCACAGGAAATGAACACTGAAGCTTTCTTT,CASSRPQEMNTEAFF
TRBJ1-2,TRBV5-1,NA,TRBD1,TGCGCCAGCAGCTTGTTAGGGGGCAATGGCTACACCTTC,CASSLLGGNGYTF
TRBJ2-1,TRBV18,NA,TRBD2,TGTGCCAGCTCACCACTGCGAGCGGGGGGCCTCAGTGAGCAGTTCTTC,CASSPLRAGGLSEQFF
TRBJ1-5,TRBV12-2,few,NA,TGTGCAAGTCGCTTGGAGAGAAATCAGCCCCAGCATTTT,CASRLERNQPQHF
TRBJ2-7,TRBV4-2,NA,TRBD2,TGTGCCAGCAGCCGACGGCTCGGACCAGGGAGGGACGAGCAGTACTTC,CASSRRLGPGRDEQYF
TRBJ2-3,TRBV10-3,NA,NA,TGTGCCATCAGTGAGGGACACCTCACAGATACGCAGTATTTT,CAISEGHLTDTQYF